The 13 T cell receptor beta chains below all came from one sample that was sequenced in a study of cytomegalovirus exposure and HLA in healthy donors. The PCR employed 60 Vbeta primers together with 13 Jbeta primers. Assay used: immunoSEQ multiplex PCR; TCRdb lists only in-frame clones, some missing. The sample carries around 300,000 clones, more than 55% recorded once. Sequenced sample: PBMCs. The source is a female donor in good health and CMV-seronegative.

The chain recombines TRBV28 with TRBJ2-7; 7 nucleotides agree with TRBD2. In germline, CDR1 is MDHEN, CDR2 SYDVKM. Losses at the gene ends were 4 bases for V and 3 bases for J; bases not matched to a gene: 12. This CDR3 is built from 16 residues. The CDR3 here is CASSWEGRGSDYEQYF. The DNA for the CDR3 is TGTGCCAGCAGTTGGGAGGGGAGGGGATCGGACTACGAGCAGTACTTC.

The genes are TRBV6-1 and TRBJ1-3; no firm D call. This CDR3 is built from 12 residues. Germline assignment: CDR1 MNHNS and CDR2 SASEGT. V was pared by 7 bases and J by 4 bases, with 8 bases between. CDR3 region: CASIRGGNTIYF. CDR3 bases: TGTGCCAGCATTAGAGGGGGAAACACCATATATTTT.

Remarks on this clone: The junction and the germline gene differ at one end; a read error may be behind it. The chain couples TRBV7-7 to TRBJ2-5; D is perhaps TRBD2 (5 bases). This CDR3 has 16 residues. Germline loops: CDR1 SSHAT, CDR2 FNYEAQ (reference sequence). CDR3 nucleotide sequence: TGTGCTAGCAGCTTAGGCCCGGGGTTGGGAAGAGGGACCCAGTACTTC. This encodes CASSLGPGLGRGTQYF.

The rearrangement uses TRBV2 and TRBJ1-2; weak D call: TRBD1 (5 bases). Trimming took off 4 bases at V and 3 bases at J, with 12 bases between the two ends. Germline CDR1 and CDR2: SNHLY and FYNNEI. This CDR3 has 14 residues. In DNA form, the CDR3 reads TGTGCCAGCAGTGGACCTCCCAGGGACTATGGCTACACCTTC. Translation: CASSGPPRDYGYTF.

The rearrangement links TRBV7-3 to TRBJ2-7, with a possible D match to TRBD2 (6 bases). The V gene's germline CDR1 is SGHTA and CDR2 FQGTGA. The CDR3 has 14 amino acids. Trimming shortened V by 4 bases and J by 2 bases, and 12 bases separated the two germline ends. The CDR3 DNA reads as TGTGCCAGCAGCTCTGATAGCGGTGCCTACGAGCAGTACTTC. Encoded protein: CASSSDSGAYEQYF.

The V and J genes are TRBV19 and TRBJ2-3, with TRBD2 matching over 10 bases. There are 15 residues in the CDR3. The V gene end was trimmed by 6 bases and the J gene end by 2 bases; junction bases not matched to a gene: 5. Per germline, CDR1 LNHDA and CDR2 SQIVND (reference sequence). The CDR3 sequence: CASRRLAGATDTQYF. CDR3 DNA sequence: TGTGCCAGTAGGAGGCTAGCGGGAGCCACAGATACGCAGTATTTT.

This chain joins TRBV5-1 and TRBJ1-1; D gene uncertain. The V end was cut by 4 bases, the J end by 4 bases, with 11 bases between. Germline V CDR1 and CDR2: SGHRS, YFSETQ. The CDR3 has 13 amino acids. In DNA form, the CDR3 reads TGCGCCAGCAGCAGCCAGGAGGGCACTGAAGCTTTCTTT. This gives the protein CASSSQEGTEAFF.

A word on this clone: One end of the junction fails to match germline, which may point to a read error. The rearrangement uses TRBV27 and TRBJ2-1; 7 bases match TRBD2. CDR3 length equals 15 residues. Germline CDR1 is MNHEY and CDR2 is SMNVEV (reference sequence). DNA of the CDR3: TGTGCCAGCAGTTTAGGGAGGGCCCCCTACAATGAGCGGTTCTTC. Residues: CASSLGRAPYNERFF.

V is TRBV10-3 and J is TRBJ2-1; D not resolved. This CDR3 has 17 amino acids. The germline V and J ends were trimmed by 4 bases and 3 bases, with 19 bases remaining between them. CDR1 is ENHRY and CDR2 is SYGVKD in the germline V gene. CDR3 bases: TGTGCCATCAGTGTCGGCACAGCCCAACCCAACTACAATGAGCAGTTCTTC. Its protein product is CAISVGTAQPNYNEQFF.

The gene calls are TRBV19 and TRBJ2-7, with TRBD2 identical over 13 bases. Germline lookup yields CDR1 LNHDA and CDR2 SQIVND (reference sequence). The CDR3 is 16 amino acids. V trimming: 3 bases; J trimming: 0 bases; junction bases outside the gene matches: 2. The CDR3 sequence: CASSIWTSGSSYEQYF. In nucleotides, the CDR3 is TGTGCCAGTAGTATTTGGACTAGCGGGAGCTCCTACGAGCAGTACTTC.

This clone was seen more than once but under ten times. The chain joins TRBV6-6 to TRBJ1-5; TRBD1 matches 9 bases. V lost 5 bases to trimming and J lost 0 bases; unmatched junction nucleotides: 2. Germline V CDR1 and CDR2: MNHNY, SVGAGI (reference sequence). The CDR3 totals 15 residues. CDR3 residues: CASSRDRVSNQPQHF. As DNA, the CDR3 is TGTGCCAGCAGTCGGGACAGGGTTAGCAATCAGCCCCAGCATTTT.

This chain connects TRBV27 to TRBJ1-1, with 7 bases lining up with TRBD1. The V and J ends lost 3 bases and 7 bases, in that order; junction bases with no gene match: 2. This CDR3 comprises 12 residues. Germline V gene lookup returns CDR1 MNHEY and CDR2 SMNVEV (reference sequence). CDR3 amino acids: CASSFTGDEAFF. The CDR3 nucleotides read TGTGCCAGCAGTTTCACAGGGGATGAAGCTTTCTTT.

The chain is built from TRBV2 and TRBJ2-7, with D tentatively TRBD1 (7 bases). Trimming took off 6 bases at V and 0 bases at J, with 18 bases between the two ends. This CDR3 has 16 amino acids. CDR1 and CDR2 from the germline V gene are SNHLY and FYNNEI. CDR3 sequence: CASSRPGGQNSYEQYF. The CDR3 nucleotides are TGTGCCAGCAGCCGCCCCGGGGGACAGAACTCCTACGAGCAGTACTTC.